The 5 T cell receptor beta chains reported below all come from one sample, sequenced in a study of patients with pleural tuberculosis. One entry per CDR3 protein, called by TCRdb with MiXCR from the reads. Of around 54,000 distinct CDR3 sequences listed, about 7.9% are singletons. The origin of the receptors is a human donor with pleural tuberculosis.

By sample share, this clonotype is medium-sized (0.01 to 0.1%). For the CDR3, the DNA is TGTGCCAGTAAGCCCCAGGGTTATTCCTACAATGAGCAGTTCTTC. It is translated as CASKPQGYSYNEQFF. The chain carries TRBV19 and TRBJ2-1; a possible D gene is TRBD1 (5 bases). Looked up from germline, CDR1 is LNHDA and CDR2 is SQIVND (reference sequence). Trimming removed 7 bases at V and 1 base at J, with 14 bases between. CDR3 length: 15 amino acids.

This clonotype has at least ten counts. The chain employs TRBV19 and TRBJ1-1, with 7 bases identical to TRBD1. CDR3 size: 14 residues. Germline assignment: CDR1 LNHDA and CDR2 SQIVND (reference sequence). The trim removed 6 bases at V and 1 base at J, leaving 5 bases unmatched. CDR3 sequence reads: CASRVGTANTEAFF. As DNA, the CDR3 is TGTGCCAGTAGGGTGGGGACAGCGAACACTGAAGCTTTCTTT.

In its sample, this clonotype was seen many times. V is TRBV28 and J is TRBJ1-2; no clear D gene. The CDR3 has 12 residues. Trimming removed 3 bases from V and 5 bases from J, with 7 bases in between. Germline values: CDR1 MDHEN, CDR2 SYDVKM. The CDR3 is CASSLLRYGYTF. Here the CDR3 DNA reads TGTGCCAGCAGTTTGCTGAGGTATGGCTACACCTTC.

This clonotype was seen only a few times. The CDR3 region has the DNA TGTGCCAGCAGCTCTAAACGAACAAACTATGGCTACACCTTC. Residues: CASSSKRTNYGYTF. The J gene is TRBJ1-2, the V gene TRBV5-6; D remains unclear. CDR1 and CDR2 from the germline V gene are SGHDT and YYEEEE. The CDR3 runs to 14 residues. Trimming left V 3 bases short and J 2 bases short, with 11 bases between.

The sample holds a few counts of this clonotype. V gene TRBV7-6 combines with J gene TRBJ2-7; tentative D call: TRBD1 (6 bases). V lost 1 base to trimming and J lost 2 bases, with 12 bases between them. The germline gives CDR1 SGHVS, CDR2 FNYEAQ. This CDR3 is built from 15 residues. The CDR3 region is CASSLGQGLTYEQYF. CDR3 DNA: TGTGCCAGCAGCTTAGGGCAGGGGCTCACCTACGAGCAGTACTTC. Based on the CDR3 plus reference TRBV7-6 and TRBJ2-7, the full variable domain is GAGVSQSPRYKVTKRGQDVALRCDPISGHVSLYWYRQALGQGPEFLTYFNYEAQQDKSGLPNDRFSAERPEGSISTLTIQRTEQRDSAMYRCASSLGQGLTYEQYFGPGTRLTVT.